One sample yielded the 17 T cell receptor beta chains listed below, sequenced in a study of Ad26.COV2.S vaccination and SARS-CoV-2 variants. The treatment here: some 20 received Ad26.COV2.S at low or high dose, single or two shots; 5 received placebo; per-sample allocation not given. Repertoires come from day 63 after the first vaccine or placebo injection. Measured with immunoSEQ multiplex PCR; TCRdb has only the in-frame clones, and not every one. The sample lists a few hundred thousand clones; roughly 90% were seen once. The source material was peripheral blood, sampled in a trial of Ad26.COV2.S vaccine versus placebo. The receptors were sampled from a person between 18 and 60 years old who received the Ad26.COV2.S COVID-19 vaccine or a placebo.

The gene calls are TRBV9 and TRBJ2-1; TRBD1 aligns across 7 bases. The CDR3 is 15 amino acids. With V trimmed by 0 bases and J by 1 base, 1 base remained unmatched. Germline lookup yields CDR1 SGDLS and CDR2 YYNGEE. CDR3 residues: CASSVAGQSYNEQFF. DNA of the CDR3: TGTGCCAGCAGCGTAGCGGGACAGTCCTACAATGAGCAGTTCTTC.

The rearrangement uses TRBV11-2 and TRBJ2-1, with D perhaps matching TRBD2 (6 bases). This CDR3 spans 14 amino acids. V gave up 0 bases and J gave up 11 bases, with 14 bases separating them. The V gene's germline CDR1 is SGHAT and CDR2 FQNNGV. CDR3 bases: TGTGCCAGCAGCTTAGAGGGACTCCCCAGTCAGCAGTTCTTC. It translates to CASSLEGLPSQQFF.

V and J are TRBV6-6 and TRBJ2-2; perhaps TRBD2 as D (5 bases). This CDR3 has 18 residues. V lost 5 bases and J 3 bases, leaving 22 bases between the germline ends. The V gene's germline CDR1 is MNHNY and CDR2 SVGAGI (reference sequence). This CDR3 reads CASSQTSGRARDTGELFF. CDR3 nucleotide sequence: TGTGCCAGCAGTCAAACGAGCGGTAGGGCCCGCGACACCGGGGAGCTGTTTTTT.

The chain recombines TRBV6-1 with TRBJ1-1, with 8 positions matching TRBD1. The CDR3 spans 13 residues. CDR1 and CDR2 (germline): MNHNS, SASEGT. V dropped 2 bases and J dropped 8; count of bases not matched to a gene: 4. CDR3 nucleotide sequence: TGTGCCAGCAGTGAATCGGCAGGGGGCGAAGCTTTCTTT. It is translated as CASSESAGGEAFF.

The CDR3 sequence: CASNGRFDTEAFF. CDR3 in DNA: TGTGCCAGCAACGGACGGTTCGACACTGAAGCTTTCTTT. This chain connects TRBV6-5 to TRBJ1-1; D gene uncertain. This CDR3 comprises 13 residues. Trimming cost V 7 bases and J 3 bases, with 12 bases left between them. Germline V gives CDR1 MNHEY, CDR2 SVGAGI.

The J gene is TRBJ2-7, the V gene TRBV7-2, with 10 bases lining up with TRBD2. The CDR3 is 16 amino acids. Per germline, CDR1 SGHTA and CDR2 FQGNSA. V lost 0 bases, J lost 3 bases, and 5 bases stayed unmatched. The CDR3: CASSLAGTSGIYEQYF. CDR3 bases: TGTGCCAGCAGCTTAGCTGGCACTAGCGGGATCTACGAGCAGTACTTC.

The chain combines TRBV5-1 with TRBJ2-1; D is unresolved. There are 17 residues in the CDR3. Germline CDR1 is SGHRS and CDR2 is YFSETQ. Trimming left V 3 bases short and J 1 base short, with 17 bases between. The chain's CDR3 is CASSYGWGKISYNEQFF. Written as DNA, the CDR3 is TGCGCCAGCAGCTACGGTTGGGGAAAGATATCCTACAATGAGCAGTTCTTC.

The rearrangement links TRBV27 to TRBJ2-1; TRBD1 is a possible D gene (6 bases). This CDR3 is 16 amino acids long. Germline values: CDR1 MNHEY, CDR2 SMNVEV (reference sequence). With 2 bases removed from V and 4 bases from J, the gap between germline ends came to 15 bases. CDR3 loop: CASSLEGVARYNEQFF. The CDR3 nucleotides are TGTGCCAGCAGTTTAGAGGGGGTCGCCCGATACAATGAGCAGTTCTTC.

The DNA of the CDR3 is TGTGCCAGCAGTTTATTACAGGGCTCTAATGAAAAACTGTTTTTT. Amino acids: CASSLLQGSNEKLFF. The rearrangement links TRBV28 to TRBJ1-4; TRBD1 is a possible D gene (6 bases). The germline gives CDR1 MDHEN, CDR2 SYDVKM. CDR3 size: 15 residues. The V gene lost 1 base and the J gene lost 3 bases, with 9 bases spanning the gap.

The chain couples TRBV4-3 to TRBJ2-2, with a tentative D call TRBD1 (6 bases). This CDR3 has 16 residues. CDR1 LGHNA and CDR2 YSLEER come from the germline V gene. Trimming left V 4 bases short and J 0 bases short, with 12 bases between. The CDR3 loop is CASSRSTGSNTGELFF. In DNA, the CDR3 is TGCGCCAGCAGCCGATCGACAGGTTCGAACACCGGGGAGCTGTTTTTT.

The CDR3 sequence is CASSEGQGGNGYTF. For the CDR3, the DNA is TGTGCCAGTAGTGAAGGACAGGGAGGGAATGGCTACACCTTC. This chain joins TRBV19 and TRBJ1-2, with TRBD1 matching 8 bases. The germline CDR1 and CDR2 sequences are LNHDA and SQIVND (reference sequence). The CDR3 has 14 residues. With V trimmed by 5 bases and J by 6 bases, 8 bases remained unmatched.

This sequence joins TRBV24-1 and TRBJ2-3, with 9 bases that match TRBD2. Germline V gene data show CDR1 as KGHDR and CDR2 as SFDVKD. The CDR3 contains 19 residues. Losses at the gene ends were 1 base for V and 2 bases for J; bases not matched to a gene: 12. The CDR3 DNA sequence: TGTGCCACCAGTGATTTTAGTTTATCGGGCGGGAGGGACACAGATACGCAGTATTTT. Amino acid sequence: CATSDFSLSGGRDTDTQYF.

The chain couples TRBV4-1 to TRBJ2-7, with D unclear. The V gene lost 7 bases and the J gene lost 2 bases, with 6 bases spanning the gap. The CDR3 spans 11 residues. Germline CDR1 reads MGHRA; CDR2 reads YSYEKL. CDR3 residues: CASTVPYEQYF. The CDR3 DNA is TGCGCCAGCACCGTACCCTACGAGCAGTACTTC.

The chain is built from TRBV28 and TRBJ1-4; D is perhaps TRBD1 (5 bases). CDR1 is MDHEN, CDR2 SYDVKM, per germline. Trimming cost V 6 bases and J 7 bases, with 15 bases left between them. The CDR3 has 14 residues. The CDR3: CASSAQVGAEKLFF. The CDR3 DNA reads TGTGCCAGCAGCGCCCAGGTTGGGGCTGAAAAACTGTTTTTT.

The rearrangement uses TRBV18 and TRBJ1-1; D unresolved. V was cut by 6 bases and J by 1 base, with 9 bases left in between. CDR3 length equals 13 residues. Germline assignment: CDR1 KGHSH and CDR2 LQKENI. The CDR3 DNA sequence: TGTGCCAGCTCGCAAAAGAGGAACACTGAAGCTTTCTTT. Protein product: CASSQKRNTEAFF.

A note on this clone: At the DNA level, this CDR3 is encoded by other sequences in the same sample as well. The chain employs TRBV5-1 and TRBJ2-1; the match to TRBD2 covers 7 bases. The ends lost 4 bases at V and 4 bases at J; junction bases unmatched: 8. The CDR3 spans 15 residues. Germline CDR1 and CDR2: SGHRS and YFSETQ. This CDR3 is CASSSTGTTYNEQFF. Written as DNA, the CDR3 is TGCGCCAGCAGCAGTACCGGGACTACATACAATGAGCAGTTCTTC.

The chain uses TRBV5-4 and TRBJ1-4; the D gene is possibly TRBD1 (6 bases). CDR3 length equals 15 residues. Germline assignment: CDR1 SGHNT and CDR2 YYREEE (reference sequence). Trimming shortened V by 3 bases and J by 7 bases, and 16 bases separated the two germline ends. Written as DNA, the CDR3 is TGTGCCAGCAGCTCACAGGGAGTGAAAAGTGAAAAACTGTTTTTT. This translates into CASSSQGVKSEKLFF.